Sequencing of this TCR beta chain was carried out in a study of CD8 T cells in Susac syndrome. The authors reverse transcribed roughly 0.5 to 1 ug RNA with random hexamers. With immunoSEQ multiplex PCR, TCR beta CDR3 was amplified across 54 Vbeta and 13 Jbeta. TCRdb called the immunoSEQ multiplex PCR reads again in MiXCR, with one record for every CDR3 protein. The sample carries 150,000 to 200,000 distinct CDR3 sequences, about 94% recorded once. This clonotype was counted once. Controls were healthy donors chosen to match patients in age and sex. FACS was used to enrich TEMRA cells, whereas the CD8+ and CD4+ T cells were obtained by negative isolation. J gave up 5 bases and V 1 base, and 7 bases lay outside the gene matches. Germline CDR1 is LGHDT and CDR2 is YNNKEL (reference sequence). This CDR3 comprises 16 residues.

Sequenced: CD4+ T cells from PBMCs. The chain carries TRBV3-1 and TRBJ2-3; 9 positions agree with TRBD2. This sequence was found in a human donor in good health. The CDR3 spells CASSQGRGGAGDTQYF. CDR3 coding DNA: TGTGCCAGCAGCCAAGGTCGCGGGGGGGCAGGAGATACGCAGTATTTT.